The TCR beta chain described here comes from a study of regulatory T cells in long-lasting Graves disease. Sequencing libraries for TCR beta were prepared with iRepertoire HTBI primers and Arm-PCR of CDR3 regions. TCRdb recomputed calls from the multiplex PCR reads with MiXCR, one row per CDR3 protein. The table includes 360,000 or so distinct CDR3 sequences, approximately 23% detected once. As to this clonotype: Its antigen is as yet unknown.

The study's findings and limits: TRBV28, TRBJ1-2 and TRBJ2-5 were favored in persistent disease.

Regarding time point: persistent/refractory GD, antithyroid drugs over 5 years with positive TRAb. Making the TCR library involved RNA that had been extracted from PBMCs. The CDR3 runs 15 residues. Germline V gene data show CDR1 as ENHRY and CDR2 as SYGVKD. Trimming took 3 bases from V and 10 from J; bases not matched to a gene: 5. Sample: peripheral blood mononuclear cells (PBMCs), taken when the disease was refractory, from a patient treated with antithyroid drugs. This chain links TRBV10-3 with TRBJ1-6, with 11 bases aligning to TRBD1. The receptor comes from a middle-aged woman with Graves disease. DNA for the CDR3: TGTGCCATCAGTGACCAGGACAGGGGGCAATCACCCCTCCACTTT. Its protein product is CAISDQDRGQSPLHF.